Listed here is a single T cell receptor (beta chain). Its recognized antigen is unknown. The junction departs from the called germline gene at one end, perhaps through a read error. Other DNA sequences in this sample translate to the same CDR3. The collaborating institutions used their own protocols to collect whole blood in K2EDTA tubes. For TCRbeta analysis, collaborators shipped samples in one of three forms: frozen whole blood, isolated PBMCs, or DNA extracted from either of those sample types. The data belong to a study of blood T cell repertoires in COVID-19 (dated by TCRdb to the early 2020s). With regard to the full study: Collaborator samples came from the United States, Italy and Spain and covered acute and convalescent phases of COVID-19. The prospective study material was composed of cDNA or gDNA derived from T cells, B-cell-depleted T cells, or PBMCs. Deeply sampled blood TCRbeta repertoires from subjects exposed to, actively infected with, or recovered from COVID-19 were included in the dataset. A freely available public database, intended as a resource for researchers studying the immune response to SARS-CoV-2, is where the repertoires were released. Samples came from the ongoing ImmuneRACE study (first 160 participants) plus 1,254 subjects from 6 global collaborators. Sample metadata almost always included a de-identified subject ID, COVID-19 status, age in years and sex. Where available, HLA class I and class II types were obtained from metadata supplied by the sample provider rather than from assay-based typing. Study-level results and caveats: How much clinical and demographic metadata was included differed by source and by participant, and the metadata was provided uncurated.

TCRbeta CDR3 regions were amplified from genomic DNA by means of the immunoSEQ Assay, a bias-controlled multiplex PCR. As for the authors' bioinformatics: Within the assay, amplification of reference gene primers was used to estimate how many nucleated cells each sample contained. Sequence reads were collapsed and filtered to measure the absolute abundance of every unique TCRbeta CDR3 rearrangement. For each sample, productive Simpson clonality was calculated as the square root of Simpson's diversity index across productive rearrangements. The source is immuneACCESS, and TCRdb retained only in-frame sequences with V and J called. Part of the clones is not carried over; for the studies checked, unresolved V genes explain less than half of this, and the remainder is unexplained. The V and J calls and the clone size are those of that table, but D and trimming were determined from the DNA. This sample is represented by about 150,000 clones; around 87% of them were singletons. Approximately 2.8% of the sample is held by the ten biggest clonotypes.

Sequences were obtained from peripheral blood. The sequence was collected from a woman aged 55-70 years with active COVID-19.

The CDR3 protein sequence reads: CASSLEPREVAEQYF. The bases are TGCGCCAGCAGTTTGGAACCGCGGGAGGTGGCCGAGCAGTACTTC. This chain is built from TRBV5-1 and TRBJ2-7, and TRBD2 aligns with 8 junction nucleotides. Inclusive of the bounding cysteine and phenylalanine, the CDR3 is 15 residues long. Of all the DNA, just the CDR3 is kept, 45 bases in frame from base 1. Looking up the germline V gene yields CDR1 SGHRS and CDR2 YFSETQ.